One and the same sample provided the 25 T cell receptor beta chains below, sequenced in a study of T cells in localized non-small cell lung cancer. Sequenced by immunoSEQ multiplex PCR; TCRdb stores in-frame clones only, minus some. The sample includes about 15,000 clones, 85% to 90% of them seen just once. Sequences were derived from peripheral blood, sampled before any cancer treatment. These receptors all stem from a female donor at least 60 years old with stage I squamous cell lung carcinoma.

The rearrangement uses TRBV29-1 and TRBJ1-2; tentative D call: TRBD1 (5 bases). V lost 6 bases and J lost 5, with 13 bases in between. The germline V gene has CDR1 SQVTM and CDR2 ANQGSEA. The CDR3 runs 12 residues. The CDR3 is CSVGSGGYGYTF. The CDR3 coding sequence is TGCAGCGTGGGATCGGGGGGATATGGCTACACCTTC. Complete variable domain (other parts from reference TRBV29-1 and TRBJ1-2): SAVISQKPSRDICQRGTSLTIQCQVDSQVTMMFWYRQQPGQSLTLIATANQGSEATYESGFVIDKFPISRPNLTFSTLTVSNMSPEDSSIYLCSVGSGGYGYTFGSGTRLTVV.

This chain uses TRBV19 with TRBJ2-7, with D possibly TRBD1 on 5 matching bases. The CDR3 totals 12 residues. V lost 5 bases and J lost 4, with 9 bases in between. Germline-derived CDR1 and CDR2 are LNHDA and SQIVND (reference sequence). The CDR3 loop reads CASSPRQYEQYF. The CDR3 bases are TGTGCCAGTAGTCCACGACAGTACGAGCAGTACTTC.

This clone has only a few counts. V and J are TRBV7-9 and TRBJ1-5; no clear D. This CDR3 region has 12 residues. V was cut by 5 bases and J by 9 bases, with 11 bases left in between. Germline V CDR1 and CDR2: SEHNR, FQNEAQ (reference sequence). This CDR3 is CASSHAGWPQHF. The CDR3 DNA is TGTGCCAGCAGCCATGCTGGGTGGCCCCAGCATTTT.

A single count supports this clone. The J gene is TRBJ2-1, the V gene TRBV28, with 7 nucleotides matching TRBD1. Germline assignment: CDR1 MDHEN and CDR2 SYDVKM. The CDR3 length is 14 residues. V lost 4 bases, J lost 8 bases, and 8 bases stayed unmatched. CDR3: CASSYRDRVYEQFF. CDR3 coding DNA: TGTGCCAGCAGTTATAGAGACAGGGTCTATGAGCAGTTCTTC.

In DNA form, the CDR3 reads TGCAGCGCCGCCTACGACAGGGGCTATGGCTACACCTTC. This gives the protein CSAAYDRGYGYTF. The chain links TRBV29-1 to TRBJ1-2, with 8 nucleotides matching TRBD1. The V gene end was trimmed by 7 bases and the J gene end by 4 bases; junction bases not matched to a gene: 8. Per germline, CDR1 SQVTM and CDR2 ANQGSEA. The CDR3 consists of 13 residues.

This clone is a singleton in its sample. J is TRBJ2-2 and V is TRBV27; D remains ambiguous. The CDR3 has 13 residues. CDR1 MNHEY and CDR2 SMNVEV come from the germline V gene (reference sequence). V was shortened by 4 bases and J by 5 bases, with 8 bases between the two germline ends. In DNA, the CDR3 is TGTGCCAGCAGTTATGGGTGGACCGGGGAGCTGTTTTTT. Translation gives CASSYGWTGELFF.

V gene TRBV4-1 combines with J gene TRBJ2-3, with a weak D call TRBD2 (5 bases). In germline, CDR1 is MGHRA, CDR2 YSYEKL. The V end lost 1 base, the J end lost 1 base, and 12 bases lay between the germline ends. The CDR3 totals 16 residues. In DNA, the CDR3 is TGCGCCAGCAGCCAAGCCGCGCGGGTGGGCACAGATACGCAGTATTTT. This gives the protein CASSQAARVGTDTQYF.

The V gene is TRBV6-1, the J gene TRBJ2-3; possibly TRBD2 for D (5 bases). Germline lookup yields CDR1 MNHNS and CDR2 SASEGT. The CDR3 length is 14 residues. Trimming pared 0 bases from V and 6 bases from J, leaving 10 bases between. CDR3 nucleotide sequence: TGTGCCAGCAGTGAAGCGAGGGTGGGGGATACGCAGTATTTT. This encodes CASSEARVGDTQYF.

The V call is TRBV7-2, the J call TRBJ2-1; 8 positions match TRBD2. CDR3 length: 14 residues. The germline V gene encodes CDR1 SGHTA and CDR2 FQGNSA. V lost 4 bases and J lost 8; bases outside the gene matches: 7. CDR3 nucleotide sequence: TGTGCCAGCAGCTCGGGACTAGAGCGGTATGAGCAGTTCTTC. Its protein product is CASSSGLERYEQFF.

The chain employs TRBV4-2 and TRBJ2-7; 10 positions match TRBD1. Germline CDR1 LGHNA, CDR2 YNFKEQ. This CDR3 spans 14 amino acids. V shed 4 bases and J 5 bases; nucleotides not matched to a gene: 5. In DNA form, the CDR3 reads TGTGCCAGCAGCCTGCGACAGGGGGCGAACGAGCAGTACTTC. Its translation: CASSLRQGANEQYF.

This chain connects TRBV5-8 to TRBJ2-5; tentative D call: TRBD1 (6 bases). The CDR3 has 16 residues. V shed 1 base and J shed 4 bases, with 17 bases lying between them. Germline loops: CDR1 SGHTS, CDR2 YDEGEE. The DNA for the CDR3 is TGTGCCAGCAGCTTGTGGATAGGGGGAAGTGGAGAGACCCAGTACTTC. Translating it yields CASSLWIGGSGETQYF.

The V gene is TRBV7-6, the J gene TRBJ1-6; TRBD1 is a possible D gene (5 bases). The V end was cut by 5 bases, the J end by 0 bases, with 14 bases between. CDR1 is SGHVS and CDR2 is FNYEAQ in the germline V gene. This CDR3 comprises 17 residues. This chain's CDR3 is CASSADTPSSYNSPLHF. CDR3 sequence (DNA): TGTGCCAGCAGCGCGGACACCCCAAGCTCCTATAATTCACCCCTCCACTTT.

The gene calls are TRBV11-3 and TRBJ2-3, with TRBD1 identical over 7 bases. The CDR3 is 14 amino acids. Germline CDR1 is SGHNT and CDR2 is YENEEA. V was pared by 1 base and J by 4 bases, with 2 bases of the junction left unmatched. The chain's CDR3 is CASSLGGGSDTQYF. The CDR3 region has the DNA TGTGCCAGCAGCTTAGGAGGGGGCTCAGATACGCAGTATTTT.

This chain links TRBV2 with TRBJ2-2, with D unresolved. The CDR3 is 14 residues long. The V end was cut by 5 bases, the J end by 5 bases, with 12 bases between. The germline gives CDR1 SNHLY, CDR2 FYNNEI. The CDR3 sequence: CASSPRTYTGELFF. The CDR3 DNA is TGTGCCAGCAGTCCCAGGACCTATACCGGGGAGCTGTTTTTT.

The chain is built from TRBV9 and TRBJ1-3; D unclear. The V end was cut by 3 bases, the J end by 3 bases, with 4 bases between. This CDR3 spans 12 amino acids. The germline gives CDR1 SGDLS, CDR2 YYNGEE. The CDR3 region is CASSGHGNTIYF. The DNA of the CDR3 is TGTGCCAGCAGCGGGCATGGAAACACCATATATTTT.

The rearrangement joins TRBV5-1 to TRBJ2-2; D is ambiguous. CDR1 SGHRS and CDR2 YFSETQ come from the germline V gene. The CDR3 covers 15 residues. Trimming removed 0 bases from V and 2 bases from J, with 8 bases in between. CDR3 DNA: TGCGCCAGCAGCTTGGACGGCCGAAACACCGGGGAGCTGTTTTTT. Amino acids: CASSLDGRNTGELFF.

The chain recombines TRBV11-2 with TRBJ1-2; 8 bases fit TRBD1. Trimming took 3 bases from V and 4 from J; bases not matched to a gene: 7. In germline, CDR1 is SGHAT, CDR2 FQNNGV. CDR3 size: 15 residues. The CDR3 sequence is CASSLDPGTGYGYTF. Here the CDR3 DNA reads TGTGCCAGCAGCTTGGACCCCGGGACAGGCTATGGCTACACCTTC.

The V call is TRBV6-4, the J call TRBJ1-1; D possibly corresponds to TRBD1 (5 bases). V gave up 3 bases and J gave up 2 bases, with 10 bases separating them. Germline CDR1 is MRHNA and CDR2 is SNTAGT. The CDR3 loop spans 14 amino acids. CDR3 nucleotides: TGTGCCAGCAGTGAAGGGACTACTAACACTGAAGCTTTCTTT. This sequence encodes CASSEGTTNTEAFF.

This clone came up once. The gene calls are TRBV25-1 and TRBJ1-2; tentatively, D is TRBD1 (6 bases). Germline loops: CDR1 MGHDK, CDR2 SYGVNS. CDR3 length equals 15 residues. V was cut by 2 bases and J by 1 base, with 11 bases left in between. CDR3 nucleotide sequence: TGTGCCAGCAGTGAAGGGGGGCGCTTTAACTATGGCTACACCTTC. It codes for CASSEGGRFNYGYTF.

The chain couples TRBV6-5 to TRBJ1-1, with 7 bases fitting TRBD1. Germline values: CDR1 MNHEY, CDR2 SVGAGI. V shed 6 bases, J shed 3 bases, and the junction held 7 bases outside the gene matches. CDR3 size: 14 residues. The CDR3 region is CASRKADRDTEAFF. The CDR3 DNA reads TGTGCCAGCAGGAAAGCCGACAGGGACACTGAAGCTTTCTTT.

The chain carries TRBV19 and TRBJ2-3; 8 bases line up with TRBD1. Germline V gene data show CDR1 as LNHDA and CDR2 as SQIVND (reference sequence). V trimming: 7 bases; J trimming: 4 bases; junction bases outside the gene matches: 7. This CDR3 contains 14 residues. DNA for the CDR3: TGTGCCAGTACAAGGACAGGGTTGGCAGATACGCAGTATTTT. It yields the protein CASTRTGLADTQYF.

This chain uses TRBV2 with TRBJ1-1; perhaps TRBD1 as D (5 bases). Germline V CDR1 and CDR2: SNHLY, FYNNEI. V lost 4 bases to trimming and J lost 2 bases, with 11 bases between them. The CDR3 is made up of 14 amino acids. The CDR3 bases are TGTGCCAGCAGTGTGGGGACCCGTAACACTGAAGCTTTCTTT. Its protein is CASSVGTRNTEAFF.

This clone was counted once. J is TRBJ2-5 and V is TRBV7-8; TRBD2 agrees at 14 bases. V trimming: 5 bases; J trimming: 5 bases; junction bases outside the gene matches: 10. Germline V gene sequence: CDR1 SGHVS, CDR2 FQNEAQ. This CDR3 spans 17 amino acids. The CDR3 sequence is CASSASGTSGGRETQYF. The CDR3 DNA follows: TGTGCCAGCAGCGCAAGTGGGACTAGCGGGGGAAGGGAGACCCAGTACTTC.

The CDR3 sequence is CASSRISNQPQHF. The CDR3 DNA sequence: TGTGCCAGCAGCCGGATCAGCAATCAGCCCCAGCATTTT. The rearrangement uses TRBV9 and TRBJ1-5, with D unclear. V was clipped by 4 bases and J by 1 base, with 6 bases between them. In germline, CDR1 is SGDLS, CDR2 YYNGEE. This CDR3 spans 13 amino acids.

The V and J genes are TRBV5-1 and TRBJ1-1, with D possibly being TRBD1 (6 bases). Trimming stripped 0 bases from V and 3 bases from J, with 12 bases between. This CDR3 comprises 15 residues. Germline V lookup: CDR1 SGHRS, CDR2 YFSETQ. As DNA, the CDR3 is TGCGCCAGCAGCTTGGAACCGGCAGGGGACACTGAAGCTTTCTTT. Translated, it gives CASSLEPAGDTEAFF.